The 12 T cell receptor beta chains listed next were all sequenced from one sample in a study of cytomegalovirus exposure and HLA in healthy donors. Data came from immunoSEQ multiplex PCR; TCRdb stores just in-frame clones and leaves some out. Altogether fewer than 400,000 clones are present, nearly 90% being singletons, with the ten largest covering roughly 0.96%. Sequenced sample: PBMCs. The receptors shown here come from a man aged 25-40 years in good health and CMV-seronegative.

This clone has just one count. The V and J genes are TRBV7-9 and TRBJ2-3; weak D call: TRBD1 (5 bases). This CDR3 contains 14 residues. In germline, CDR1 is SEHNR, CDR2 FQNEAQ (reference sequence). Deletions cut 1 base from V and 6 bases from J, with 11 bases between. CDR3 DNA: TGTGCCAGCAGCTTAGGGCAGGGCGCTGATACGCAGTATTTT. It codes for CASSLGQGADTQYF.

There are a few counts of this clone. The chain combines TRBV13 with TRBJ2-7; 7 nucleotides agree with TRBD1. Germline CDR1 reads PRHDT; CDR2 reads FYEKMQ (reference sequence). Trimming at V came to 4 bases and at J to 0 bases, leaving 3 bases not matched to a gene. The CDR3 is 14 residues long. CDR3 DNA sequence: TGTGCCAGCAGCTCCGGGACAGTCTCCTACGAGCAGTACTTC. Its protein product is CASSSGTVSYEQYF.

CDR3 residues: CASSPSRIFRTSGGLEVDEQFF. For the CDR3, the DNA is TGCGCCAGCAGTCCAAGTCGTATCTTTAGGACTAGCGGGGGGTTGGAAGTGGATGAGCAGTTCTTC. The rearrangement joins TRBV4-1 to TRBJ2-1; 14 bases are a match to TRBD2. With V trimmed by 6 bases and J by 8 bases, 27 bases remained unmatched. Germline CDR1 is MGHRA and CDR2 is YSYEKL. This CDR3 comprises 22 residues.

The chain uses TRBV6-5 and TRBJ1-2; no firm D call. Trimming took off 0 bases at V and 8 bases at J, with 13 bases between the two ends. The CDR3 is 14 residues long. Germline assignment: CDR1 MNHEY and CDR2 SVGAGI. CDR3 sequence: CASSYSGGVEGYTF. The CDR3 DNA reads TGTGCCAGCAGTTACTCGGGCGGGGTTGAGGGCTACACCTTC.

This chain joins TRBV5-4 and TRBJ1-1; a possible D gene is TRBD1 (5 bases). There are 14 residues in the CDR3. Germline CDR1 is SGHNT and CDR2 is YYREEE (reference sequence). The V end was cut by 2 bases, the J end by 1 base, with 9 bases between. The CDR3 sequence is CASSFRAANTEAFF. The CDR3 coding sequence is TGTGCCAGCAGCTTCAGGGCCGCGAACACTGAAGCTTTCTTT. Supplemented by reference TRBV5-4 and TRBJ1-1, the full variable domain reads ETGVTQSPTHLIKTRGQQVTLRCSSQSGHNTVSWYQQALGQGPQFIFQYYREEENGRGNFPPRFSGLQFPNYSSELNVNALELDDSALYLCASSFRAANTEAFFGQGTRLTVV.

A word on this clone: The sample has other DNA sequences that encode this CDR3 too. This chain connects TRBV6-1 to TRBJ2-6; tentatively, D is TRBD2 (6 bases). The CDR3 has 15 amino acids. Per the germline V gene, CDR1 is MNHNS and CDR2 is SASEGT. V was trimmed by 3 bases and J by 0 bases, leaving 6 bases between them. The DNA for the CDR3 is TGTGCCAGCAGTGAGGGAGGCTCTGGGGCCAACGTCCTGACTTTC. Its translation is CASSEGGSGANVLTF.

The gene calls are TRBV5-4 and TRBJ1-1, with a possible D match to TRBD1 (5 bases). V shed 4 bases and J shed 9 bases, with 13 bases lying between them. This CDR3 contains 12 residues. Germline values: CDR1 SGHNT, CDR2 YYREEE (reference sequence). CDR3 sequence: CASSSGTDKAFF. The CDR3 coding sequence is TGTGCCAGCAGCAGTGGGACTGATAAAGCTTTCTTT.

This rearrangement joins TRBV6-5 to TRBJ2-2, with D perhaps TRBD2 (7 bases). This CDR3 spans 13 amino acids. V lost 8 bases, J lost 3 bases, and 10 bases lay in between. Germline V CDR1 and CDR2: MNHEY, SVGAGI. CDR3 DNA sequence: TGTGCCAGCGGGGAGGGGGACACCGGGGAGCTGTTTTTT. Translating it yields CASGEGDTGELFF.

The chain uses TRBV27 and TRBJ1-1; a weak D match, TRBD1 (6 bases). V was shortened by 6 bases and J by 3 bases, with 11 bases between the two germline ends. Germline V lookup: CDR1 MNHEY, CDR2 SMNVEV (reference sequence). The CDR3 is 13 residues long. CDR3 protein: CASRLQGDTEAFF. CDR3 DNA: TGTGCCAGCAGGCTACAGGGTGACACTGAAGCTTTCTTT.

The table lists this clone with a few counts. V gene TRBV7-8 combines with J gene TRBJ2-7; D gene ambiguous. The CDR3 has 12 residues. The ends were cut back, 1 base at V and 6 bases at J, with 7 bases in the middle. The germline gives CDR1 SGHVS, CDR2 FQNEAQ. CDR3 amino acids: CASSLVLSEQYF. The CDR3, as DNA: TGTGCCAGCAGCTTAGTTCTGTCCGAGCAGTACTTC.

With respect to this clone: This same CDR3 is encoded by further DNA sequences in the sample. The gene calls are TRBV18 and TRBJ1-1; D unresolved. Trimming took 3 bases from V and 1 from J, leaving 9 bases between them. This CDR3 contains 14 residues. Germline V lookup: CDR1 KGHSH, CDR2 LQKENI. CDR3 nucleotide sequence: TGTGCCAGCTCACCGGCGCCGGGGAACACTGAAGCTTTCTTT. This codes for CASSPAPGNTEAFF.

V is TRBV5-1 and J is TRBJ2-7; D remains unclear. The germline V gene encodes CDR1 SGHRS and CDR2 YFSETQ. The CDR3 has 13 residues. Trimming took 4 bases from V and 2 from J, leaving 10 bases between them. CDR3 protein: CASSPALTYEQYF. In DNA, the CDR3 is TGCGCCAGCAGCCCAGCGTTGACCTACGAGCAGTACTTC.